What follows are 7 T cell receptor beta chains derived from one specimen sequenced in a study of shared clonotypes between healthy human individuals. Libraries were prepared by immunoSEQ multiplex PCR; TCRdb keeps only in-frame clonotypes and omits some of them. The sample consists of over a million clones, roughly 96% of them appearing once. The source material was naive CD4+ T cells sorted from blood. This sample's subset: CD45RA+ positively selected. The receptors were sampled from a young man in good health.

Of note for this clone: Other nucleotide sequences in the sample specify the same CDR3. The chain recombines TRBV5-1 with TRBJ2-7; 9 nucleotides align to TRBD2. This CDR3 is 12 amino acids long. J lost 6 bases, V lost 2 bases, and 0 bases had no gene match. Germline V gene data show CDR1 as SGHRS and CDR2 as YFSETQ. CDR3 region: CASSLAGGEQYF. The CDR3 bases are TGCGCCAGCAGCTTAGCGGGAGGCGAGCAGTACTTC.

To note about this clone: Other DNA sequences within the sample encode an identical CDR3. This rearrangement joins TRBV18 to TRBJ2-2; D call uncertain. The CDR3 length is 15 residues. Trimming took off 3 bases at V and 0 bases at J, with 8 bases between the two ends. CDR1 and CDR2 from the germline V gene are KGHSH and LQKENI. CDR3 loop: CASSPGQANTGELFF. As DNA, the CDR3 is TGTGCCAGCTCACCCGGGCAGGCGAACACCGGGGAGCTGTTTTTT.

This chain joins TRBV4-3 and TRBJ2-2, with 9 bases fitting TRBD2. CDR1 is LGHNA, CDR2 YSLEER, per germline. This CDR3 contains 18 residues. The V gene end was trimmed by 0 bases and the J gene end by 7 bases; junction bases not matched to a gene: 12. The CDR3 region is CASSQETWTSVTNGELFF. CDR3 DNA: TGCGCCAGCAGCCAAGAAACTTGGACTAGCGTCACTAACGGGGAGCTGTTTTTT.

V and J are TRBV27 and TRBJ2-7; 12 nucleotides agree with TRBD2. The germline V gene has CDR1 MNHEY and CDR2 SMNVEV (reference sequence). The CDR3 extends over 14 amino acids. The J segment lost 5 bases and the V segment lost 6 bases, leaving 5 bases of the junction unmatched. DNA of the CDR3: TGTGCCAGCAGACTAGCGGGAGGTCTCGACGAGCAGTACTTC. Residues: CASRLAGGLDEQYF.

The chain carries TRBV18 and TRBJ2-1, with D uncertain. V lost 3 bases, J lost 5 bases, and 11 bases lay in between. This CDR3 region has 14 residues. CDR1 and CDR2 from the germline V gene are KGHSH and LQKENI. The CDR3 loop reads CASSPRTRHNEQFF. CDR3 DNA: TGTGCCAGCTCACCTAGGACGAGGCACAATGAGCAGTTCTTC.

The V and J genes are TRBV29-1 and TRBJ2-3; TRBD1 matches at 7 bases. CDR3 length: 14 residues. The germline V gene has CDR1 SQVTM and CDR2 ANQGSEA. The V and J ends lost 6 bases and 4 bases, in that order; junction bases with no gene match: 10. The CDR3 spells CSVLLAGGADTQYF. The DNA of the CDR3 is TGCAGCGTCCTTTTGGCAGGGGGTGCAGATACGCAGTATTTT.

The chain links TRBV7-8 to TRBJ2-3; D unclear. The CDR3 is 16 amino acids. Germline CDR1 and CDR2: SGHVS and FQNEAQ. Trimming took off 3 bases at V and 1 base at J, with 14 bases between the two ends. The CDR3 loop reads CASSFTAQPRTDTQYF. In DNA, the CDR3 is TGTGCCAGCAGCTTCACAGCTCAACCTCGCACAGATACGCAGTATTTT.